A single sample gave rise to the 30 T cell receptor beta chains below, sequenced in a study of CD8+CD57+ T cells in acquired aplastic anemia. The study profiled TCR beta VDJ and CDR3 using genomic DNA as template. Each CDR3 protein gets one entry after TCRdb re-called the reads with MiXCR. The sample lists about 220,000 distinct CDR3 sequences; 34% were seen once. The source material was sorted CD4+, CD8+, or CD8+CD57+ T cells (not recorded which) from PBMCs. These receptor sequences come from a human donor in good health, serving as a control.

Concerning this clonotype: This clone may be a read error of a much larger clone one base away. The V and J genes are TRBV19 and TRBJ1-1; D may be TRBD1 (6 bases). Germline CDR1 and CDR2: LNHDA and SQIVND (reference sequence). Trimming cost V 3 bases and J 2 bases, with 13 bases left between them. CDR3 size: 15 residues. Written as DNA, the CDR3 is TGTGCCAGTAGTATTAAACAGGGTTATAACACTGAAGCTTTCTTT. Translation gives CASSIKQGYNTEAFF.

This clonotype was seen ten or more times. One end of the junction fails to match germline, which may point to a read error. This chain uses TRBV20-1 with TRBJ2-5; D unclear. The CDR3 loop spans 10 amino acids. CDR1 DFQATT and CDR2 SNEGSKA come from the germline V gene (reference sequence). The CDR3 region is CSARKEAQYF. In DNA, the CDR3 is TGCAGTGCCCGTAAAGAGGCCCAGTACTTC.

A remark on this clonotype: A much larger clone is a single base away; this may be a read error. DNA for the CDR3: TGTGCCAGCAGCCTAGACCTCGGGCAGGGGGGCACCGGGGAGCTGTTTTTT. Amino acids: CASSLDLGQGGTGELFF. This chain connects TRBV9 to TRBJ2-2; D perhaps matches TRBD1 (7 bases). Germline-derived CDR1 and CDR2 are SGDLS and YYNGEE. V gave up 4 bases and J gave up 4 bases, with 20 bases separating them. This CDR3 is built from 17 residues.

This chain connects TRBV7-9 to TRBJ2-1; D not certain. V shed 5 bases and J shed 9 bases, with 11 bases lying between them. This CDR3 spans 12 amino acids. The germline V gene has CDR1 SEHNR and CDR2 FQNEAQ (reference sequence). In nucleotides, the CDR3 is TGTGCCAGCAGCGCCGCCCTGGGTGAGCAGTTCTTC. Its translation is CASSAALGEQFF.

This clonotype was picked up a small number of times. The genes are TRBV10-3 and TRBJ2-7; D is undetermined. CDR3 length: 12 amino acids. Germline lookup yields CDR1 ENHRY and CDR2 SYGVKD. The germline V and J ends were trimmed by 3 bases and 2 bases, with 5 bases remaining between them. CDR3 nucleotides: TGTGCCATCAGTGACAGGACCTACGAGCAGTACTTC. Amino acids: CAISDRTYEQYF.

This clonotype was picked up many times. This chain uses TRBV6-5 with TRBJ2-7; D is uncertain. This CDR3 has 13 amino acids. Trimming took 6 bases from V and 6 from J, leaving 15 bases between them. Looked up from germline, CDR1 is MNHEY and CDR2 is SVGAGI. The CDR3 is CASSPSRVGEQYF. DNA of the CDR3: TGTGCCAGCAGCCCGTCACGGGTAGGCGAGCAGTACTTC.

This clonotype was recorded a few times. This chain uses TRBV2 with TRBJ2-7; TRBD1 agrees at 10 bases. Looked up from germline, CDR1 is SNHLY and CDR2 is FYNNEI. CDR3 length: 15 amino acids. Germline trimming cut 6 bases from V and 4 bases from J; bases unmatched to any gene: 9. CDR3 residues: CASRRQRDRGYEQYF. The DNA for the CDR3 is TGTGCCAGCAGACGACAACGGGACAGGGGATACGAGCAGTACTTC.

This clonotype was observed a handful of times. The J gene is TRBJ2-7, the V gene TRBV19; TRBD1 matches at 9 bases. The germline CDR1 and CDR2 sequences are LNHDA and SQIVND (reference sequence). V dropped 3 bases and J dropped 1; count of bases not matched to a gene: 4. CDR3 length equals 15 residues. CDR3 loop: CASSIRQGVSYEQYF. The CDR3 region has the DNA TGTGCCAGTAGTATCCGACAGGGGGTTTCCTACGAGCAGTACTTC. The complete variable domain, with remaining parts taken from reference TRBV19 and TRBJ2-7, reads DGGITQSPKYLFRKEGQNVTLSCEQNLNHDAMYWYRQDPGQGLRLIYYSQIVNDFQKGDIAEGYSVSREKKESFPLTVTSAQKNPTAFYLCASSIRQGVSYEQYFGPGTRLTVT.

This clonotype has more than one count but fewer than ten. The V gene is TRBV7-9, the J gene TRBJ2-1; 8 bases fit TRBD1. CDR1 and CDR2 from the germline V gene are SEHNR and FQNEAQ (reference sequence). V lost 5 bases and J lost 4; bases outside the gene matches: 10. The CDR3 has 16 amino acids. The CDR3 reads CASSKVGTGVYNEQFF. CDR3 sequence (DNA): TGTGCCAGCAGCAAAGTGGGGACAGGAGTTTACAATGAGCAGTTCTTC.

This clonotype was detected only a few times. The V call is TRBV4-3, the J call TRBJ1-2; 12 nucleotides align to TRBD1. The CDR3 loop spans 17 amino acids. V shed 1 base and J 7 bases; nucleotides not matched to a gene: 10. CDR1 is LGHNA and CDR2 is YSLEER in the germline V gene. The CDR3 DNA reads TGCGCCAGCAGCCAAGCCGAAGGGGGACAGGGGGCCTCTGGCTACACCTTC. Translated, it gives CASSQAEGGQGASGYTF.

The chain carries TRBV2 and TRBJ1-2; 8 nucleotides line up with TRBD1. CDR1 and CDR2 from the germline V gene are SNHLY and FYNNEI. This CDR3 is 15 amino acids long. V lost 6 bases and J lost 5; bases outside the gene matches: 11. CDR3 nucleotides: TGTGCCAGCAGCCAAGACAGGGGTGAAGTGTATGGCTACACCTTC. Encoded protein: CASSQDRGEVYGYTF.

This clonotype has just a few counts. The chain carries TRBV6-1 and TRBJ2-1, with D uncertain. Trimming removed 8 bases from V and 4 bases from J, with 18 bases in between. The germline V gene encodes CDR1 MNHNS and CDR2 SASEGT. CDR3 size: 15 residues. As DNA, the CDR3 is TGTGCCAGCTACACCGGATTGGCGTTTTACAATGAGCAGTTCTTC. It is translated as CASYTGLAFYNEQFF.

The J gene is TRBJ1-6, the V gene TRBV29-1; the match to TRBD1 covers 8 bases. Trimming at V came to 7 bases and at J to 10 bases, leaving 9 bases not matched to a gene. The CDR3 sequence is 13 residues long. Germline V gene lookup returns CDR1 SQVTM and CDR2 ANQGSEA. The CDR3 sequence: CSAMDRVESPLHF. CDR3 DNA: TGCAGCGCGATGGACAGGGTAGAGTCACCCCTCCACTTT.

The chain couples TRBV29-1 to TRBJ1-6; D ambiguous. Germline V gene sequence: CDR1 SQVTM, CDR2 ANQGSEA. This CDR3 is built from 12 residues. Trimming removed 8 bases from V and 9 bases from J, with 14 bases in between. CDR3 sequence reads: CSLAFLSSPLHF. The DNA for the CDR3 is TGCAGCTTGGCCTTTTTGTCTTCACCCCTCCACTTT.

The chain is built from TRBV20-1 and TRBJ1-1, with unresolved D. The V end was cut by 1 base, the J end by 5 bases, with 17 bases between. The length of the CDR3 is 15 residues. The germline CDR1 and CDR2 sequences are DFQATT and SNEGSKA (reference sequence). CDR3 sequence (DNA): TGCAGTGCTAGAGCCTTGAGGGCGCCGGGGACTGAAGCTTTCTTT. It is translated as CSARALRAPGTEAFF.

This clonotype was seen a few times. V and J are TRBV20-1 and TRBJ2-1; weak D call: TRBD1 (5 bases). The CDR3 loop spans 12 amino acids. V was pared by 7 bases and J by 7 bases, with 14 bases between. The germline gives CDR1 DFQATT, CDR2 SNEGSKA (reference sequence). CDR3 coding DNA: TGCAGTGTAGGTACCGCAGGGAATGAGCAGTTCTTC. This translates into CSVGTAGNEQFF.

V is TRBV6-5 and J is TRBJ2-7, with 9 bases lining up with TRBD2. The trim removed 0 bases at V and 7 bases at J, leaving 7 bases unmatched. Germline-derived CDR1 and CDR2 are MNHEY and SVGAGI. CDR3 size: 15 residues. The CDR3 DNA is TGTGCCAGCAGTTACTCGCGGCGGGGGGGAAATGAGCAGTACTTC. This gives the protein CASSYSRRGGNEQYF.

There are many counts of this clonotype. The genes are TRBV14 and TRBJ1-2, with D possibly matching TRBD1 (5 bases). The CDR3 runs 14 residues. CDR1 is SGHDN and CDR2 is FVKESK in the germline V gene. The V gene lost 0 bases and the J gene lost 5 bases, with 10 bases spanning the gap. This chain's CDR3 is CASSQDRGAYGYTF. Here the CDR3 DNA reads TGTGCCAGCAGCCAAGATCGTGGGGCGTATGGCTACACCTTC.

This clonotype was counted at least ten times. The chain couples TRBV20-1 to TRBJ1-1, with D hard to call. V lost 5 bases to trimming and J lost 7 bases, with 11 bases between them. The CDR3 has 11 residues. CDR1 is DFQATT and CDR2 is SNEGSKA in the germline V gene (reference sequence). The CDR3 sequence: CSAGAHREAFF. The CDR3 DNA is TGCAGTGCTGGCGCTCATCGTGAAGCTTTCTTT.

This clonotype was detected ten times or more. The chain has TRBV2 and TRBJ1-5; D is unclear. Per germline, CDR1 SNHLY and CDR2 FYNNEI. The V end lost 8 bases, the J end lost 0 bases, and 11 bases lay between the germline ends. This CDR3 spans 14 amino acids. CDR3 amino acids: CASGEVYSNQPQHF. CDR3 in DNA: TGTGCCAGCGGGGAGGTTTATAGCAATCAGCCCCAGCATTTT.

This clonotype was seen repeatedly, ten times or more. J is TRBJ2-6 and V is TRBV11-1; 9 bases are shared with TRBD1. The V gene end was trimmed by 5 bases and the J gene end by 0 bases; junction bases not matched to a gene: 8. Germline V CDR1 and CDR2: SGHAT, FQDESV (reference sequence). This CDR3 is built from 18 residues. The CDR3 DNA reads TGTGCCAGCAGCGCCGGGACAGGGCGAATCTCTGGGGCCAACGTCCTGACTTTC. Translation: CASSAGTGRISGANVLTF.

The chain uses TRBV2 and TRBJ1-1, with TRBD1 identical over 7 bases. This CDR3 region has 15 residues. The V gene's germline CDR1 is SNHLY and CDR2 FYNNEI. V shed 6 bases, J shed 4 bases, and the junction held 11 bases outside the gene matches. The CDR3 is CASRTATGPGTEAFF. The CDR3, as DNA: TGTGCCAGCAGGACGGCGACAGGGCCGGGCACTGAAGCTTTCTTT.

Regarding this clonotype: A much larger clonotype is one base distant, so this may be a read error. The rearrangement uses TRBV19 and TRBJ1-5; 9 bases are shared with TRBD1. Germline V gene data show CDR1 as LNHDA and CDR2 as SQIVND (reference sequence). The V gene end was trimmed by 5 bases and the J gene end by 6 bases; junction bases not matched to a gene: 11. There are 16 residues in the CDR3. CDR3 in DNA: TGTGCCAGTAGTGTGAGCCGGGACAGGGTAGGTCAGCCCCAGCATTTT. Translated, it gives CASSVSRDRVGQPQHF. Filled out from reference TRBV19 and TRBJ1-5, the complete variable domain reads DGGITQSPKYLFRKEGQNVTLSCEQNLNHDAMYWYRQDPGQGLRLIYYSQIVNDFQKGDIAEGYSVSREKKESFPLTVTSAQKNPTAFYLCASSVSRDRVGQPQHFGDGTRLSIL.

The gene calls are TRBV24-1 and TRBJ2-5; D is undetermined. The ends were cut back, 4 bases at V and 1 base at J, with 12 bases in the middle. The CDR3 totals 15 residues. CDR1 is KGHDR and CDR2 is SFDVKD in the germline V gene. The CDR3 DNA reads TGTGCCACCAGTGACTCCAAGACTGTCCAAGAGACCCAGTACTTC. Protein product: CATSDSKTVQETQYF.

This clonotype is a singleton in its sample. This sequence joins TRBV7-3 and TRBJ2-7; D is possibly TRBD1 (5 bases). V dropped 3 bases and J dropped 2 bases, with 11 bases sitting between them. The CDR3 has 14 residues. Germline V gene data show CDR1 as SGHTA and CDR2 as FQGTGA. CDR3 region: CASSFTTETYEQYF. CDR3 coding DNA: TGTGCCAGCAGCTTCACGACAGAGACCTACGAGCAGTACTTC.

This sequence joins TRBV12-3 or TRBV12-4 and TRBJ2-7, with TRBD1 identical over 10 bases. The CDR3 is 15 amino acids. The V segment lost 5 bases and the J segment 2 bases; nucleotides outside the gene matches: 6. In nucleotides, the CDR3 is TGTGCCAGCAGTGAAGAGGGACAGGGGACCTACGAGCAGTACTTC. The encoded protein is CASSEEGQGTYEQYF.

This clonotype was seen many times. This chain joins TRBV11-3 and TRBJ1-2; the D is unclear. V was trimmed by 0 bases and J by 4 bases, leaving 12 bases between them. In germline, CDR1 is SGHNT, CDR2 YENEEA. CDR3 length equals 15 residues. This CDR3 reads CASSLDGTAGYGYTF. Written as DNA, the CDR3 is TGTGCCAGCAGCTTAGATGGAACGGCAGGCTATGGCTACACCTTC.

At least ten counts were recorded for this clonotype. The genes are TRBV2 and TRBJ2-5; 7 bases match TRBD1. Trimming cost V 7 bases and J 0 bases; bases outside gene matches: 5. Germline assignment: CDR1 SNHLY and CDR2 FYNNEI. This CDR3 region has 14 residues. The CDR3 here is CASKTGTNQETQYF. CDR3 sequence (DNA): TGTGCCAGCAAGACAGGGACCAACCAAGAGACCCAGTACTTC. Combining the CDR3 with reference TRBV2 and TRBJ2-5 gives the whole variable domain EPEVTQTPSHQVTQMGQEVILRCVPISNHLYFYWYRQILGQKVEFLVSFYNNEISEKSEIFDDQFSVERPDGSNFTLKIRSTKLEDSAMYFCASKTGTNQETQYFGPGTRLLVL.

This chain joins TRBV19 and TRBJ2-5, with D uncertain. The CDR3 extends over 13 amino acids. V was trimmed by 0 bases and J by 4 bases, leaving 6 bases between them. From germline, CDR1 is LNHDA and CDR2 SQIVND (reference sequence). The CDR3 coding sequence is TGTGCCAGTAGTATAGATCATGGAGAGACCCAGTACTTC. It yields the protein CASSIDHGETQYF.

V is TRBV10-1 and J is TRBJ2-1; 14 bases line up with TRBD2. Germline-derived CDR1 and CDR2 are WNHNN and SYGVQD (reference sequence). The CDR3 is 16 amino acids. V trimming: 3 bases; J trimming: 12 bases; junction bases outside the gene matches: 10. The CDR3: CASSDSGLAGADGQFF. CDR3 bases: TGCGCCAGCAGTGACTCGGGACTAGCGGGAGCGGATGGGCAGTTCTTC.